A selection of T cell receptor beta chains follows, all from one sample in a study of blood T cell repertoires in COVID-19. The assay was immunoSEQ multiplex PCR, and TCRdb's table has in-frame clones only and misses some. The sample consists of tens of thousands of clones, roughly 80% of them appearing once. Material: peripheral blood. These receptors all stem from a man under 40 with COVID-19, enrolled during active disease. CDR3s include the opening cysteine and the closing phenylalanine or tryptophan. D genes are given only for firm matches. Size tells how often a clone was seen (once, few, many) or the class of an expanded clone, and some rows leave it out.

CDR3 length	V gene	J gene	D gene	clone size	CDR3 DNA	CDR3 protein
17	TRBV9	TRBJ2-2	TRBD2	NA	TGTGCCAGCAGCGTTGGGGGGGACGTAGGGATGACCGGGGAGCTGTTTTTT	CASSVGGDVGMTGELFF
15	TRBV3-1/TRBV3-2	TRBJ2-7	TRBD2	NA	TGTGCCAGCAGCCAAGGGTCTAGCGGGGTCTACGAGCAGTACTTC	CASSQGSSGVYEQYF
16	TRBV6-1	TRBJ1-1	NA	NA	TGTGCCAGCAGTGAAGCGGCAGGGCCTGGAAACACTGAAGCTTTCTTT	CASSEAAGPGNTEAFF
15	TRBV18	TRBJ2-5	NA	once	TGTGCCAGCTCCCCCTTCGAGGGGGCGGGGGAGACCCAGTACTTC	CASSPFEGAGETQYF
16	TRBV10-3	TRBJ1-2	TRBD1	NA	TGTGCCATCAGTGAGCCACCGACAGGGCGCAACTATGGCTACACCTTC	CAISEPPTGRNYGYTF
18	TRBV28	TRBJ2-1	TRBD2	NA	TGTGCCAGCAGTCCCCGTTCAGGATGGGGAGCGGGGGGCAATGAGCAGTTCTTC	CASSPRSGWGAGGNEQFF
14	TRBV18	TRBJ1-5	TRBD1	NA	TGTGCCAGCTCACCAGGACAGGGGAGTCAGCCCCAGCATTTT	CASSPGQGSQPQHF
14	TRBV19	TRBJ1-2	TRBD1	once	TGTGCCAGTAGTAACGGACAGGGGAACTATGGCTACACCTTC	CASSNGQGNYGYTF
17	TRBV11-3	TRBJ2-1	NA	NA	TGTGCCAGCAGCTTAGAGGCCTCGGGGTTCGGGAACAATGAGCAGTTCTTC	CASSLEASGFGNNEQFF
13	TRBV18	TRBJ2-3	NA	NA	TGTGCCAGCTCACCTCCGGGCACAGATACGCAGTATTTT	CASSPPGTDTQYF
13	TRBV28	TRBJ1-5	NA	NA	TGTGCCAGCAGTCCGAGGGGGAATCAGCCCCAGCATTTT	CASSPRGNQPQHF
15	TRBV27	TRBJ2-7	TRBD2	NA	TGTGCCAGCAGTTCAAGGACTAGCGGGAGCTACGAGCAGTACTTC	CASSSRTSGSYEQYF
16	TRBV5-4	TRBJ2-5	NA	NA	TGTGCCAGCAGCTTGGGGGCGGGGCTAATCATAGAGACCCAGTACTTC	CASSLGAGLIIETQYF
13	TRBV11-1	TRBJ1-1	TRBD1	NA	TGTGCCAGCGGAGACAGGGTGAACACTGAAGCTTTCTTT	CASGDRVNTEAFF
13	TRBV19	TRBJ2-7	NA	NA	TGTGCCAGTAGCGAGACCAGGGGTCGCGAGCAGTACTTC	CASSETRGREQYF
15	TRBV28	TRBJ2-1	TRBD1	NA	TGTGCCAGCAGGGCCTTCCGACAGGGAAACAATGAGCAGTTCTTC	CASRAFRQGNNEQFF
14	TRBV5-5	TRBJ1-2	TRBD1	NA	TGTGCCAGCAGCTTGCGACAGGGCCCGGATGGCTACACCTTC	CASSLRQGPDGYTF
16	TRBV29-1	TRBJ2-7	TRBD2	NA	TGCAGCGTCCTCTCACACTATAGCGGGAGAGGCTACGAGCAGTACTTC	CSVLSHYSGRGYEQYF
13	TRBV29-1	TRBJ2-7	TRBD1	NA	TGCAGCGTCCTACAGGGGGTGATCTACGAGCAGTACTTC	CSVLQGVIYEQYF
13	TRBV27	TRBJ2-7	NA	NA	TGTGCCAGCAGTTTATCCGGGAGTGCCGAGCAGTACTTC	CASSLSGSAEQYF
15	TRBV9	TRBJ1-6	NA	NA	TGTGCCAGCAGCGTAGATGTAGGGGTCTCTTCACCCCTCCACTTT	CASSVDVGVSSPLHF
13	TRBV19	TRBJ1-5	NA	NA	TGTGCCAGTGACAACAGGGCAGACCAGCCCCAGCATTTT	CASDNRADQPQHF